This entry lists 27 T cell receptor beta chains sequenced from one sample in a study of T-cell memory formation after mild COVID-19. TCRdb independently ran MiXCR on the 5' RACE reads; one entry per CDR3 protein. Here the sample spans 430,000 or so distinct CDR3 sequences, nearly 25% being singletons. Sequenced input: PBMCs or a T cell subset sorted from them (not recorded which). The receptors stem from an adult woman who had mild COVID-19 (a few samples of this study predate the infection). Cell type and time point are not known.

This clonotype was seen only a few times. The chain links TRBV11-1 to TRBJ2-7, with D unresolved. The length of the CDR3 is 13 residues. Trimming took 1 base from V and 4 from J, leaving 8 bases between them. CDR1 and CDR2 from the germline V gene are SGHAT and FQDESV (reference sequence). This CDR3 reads CASSLEQDYEQYF. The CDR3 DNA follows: TGTGCCAGCAGCTTAGAGCAAGATTACGAGCAGTACTTC.

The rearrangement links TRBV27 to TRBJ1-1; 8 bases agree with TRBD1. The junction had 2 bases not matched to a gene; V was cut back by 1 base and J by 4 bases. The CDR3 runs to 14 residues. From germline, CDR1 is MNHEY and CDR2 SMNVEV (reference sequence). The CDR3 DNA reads TGTGCCAGCAGTTTATGGACAGGGACCACTGAAGCTTTCTTT. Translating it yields CASSLWTGTTEAFF.

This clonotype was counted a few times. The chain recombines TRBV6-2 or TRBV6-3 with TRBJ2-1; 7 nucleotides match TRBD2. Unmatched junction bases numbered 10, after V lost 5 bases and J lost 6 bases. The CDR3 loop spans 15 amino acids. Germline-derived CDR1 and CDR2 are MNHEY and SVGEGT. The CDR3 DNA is TGTGCCAGCAGTCGGGCTAGCGGTGGGACCAATGAGCAGTTCTTC. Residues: CASSRASGGTNEQFF.

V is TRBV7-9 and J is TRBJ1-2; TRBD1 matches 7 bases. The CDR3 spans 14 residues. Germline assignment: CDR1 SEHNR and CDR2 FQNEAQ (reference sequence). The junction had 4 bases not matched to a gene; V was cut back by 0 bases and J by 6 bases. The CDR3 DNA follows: TGTGCCAGCAGCTTAGCCGGCGGGACAGATGGCTACACCTTC. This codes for CASSLAGGTDGYTF.

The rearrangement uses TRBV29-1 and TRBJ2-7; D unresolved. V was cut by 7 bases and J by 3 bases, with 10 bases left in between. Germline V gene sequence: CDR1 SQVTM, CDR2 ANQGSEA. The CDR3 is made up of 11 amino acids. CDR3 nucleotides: TGCAGCGGTATAATGGACTACGAGCAGTACTTC. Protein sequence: CSGIMDYEQYF.

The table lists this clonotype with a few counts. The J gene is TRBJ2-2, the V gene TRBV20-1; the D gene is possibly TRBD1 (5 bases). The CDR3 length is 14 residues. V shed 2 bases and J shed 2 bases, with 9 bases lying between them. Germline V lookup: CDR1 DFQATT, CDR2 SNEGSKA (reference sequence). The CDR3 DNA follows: TGCAGTGCTAGAAGTACAGGCAACACCGGGGAGCTGTTTTTT. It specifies CSARSTGNTGELFF.

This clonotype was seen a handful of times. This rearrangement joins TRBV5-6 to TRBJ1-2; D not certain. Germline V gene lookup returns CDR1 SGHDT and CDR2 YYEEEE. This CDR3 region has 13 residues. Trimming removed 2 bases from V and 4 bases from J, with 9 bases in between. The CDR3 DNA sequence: TGTGCCAGCAGCTTCGGTCATACCTATGGCTACACCTTC. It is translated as CASSFGHTYGYTF.

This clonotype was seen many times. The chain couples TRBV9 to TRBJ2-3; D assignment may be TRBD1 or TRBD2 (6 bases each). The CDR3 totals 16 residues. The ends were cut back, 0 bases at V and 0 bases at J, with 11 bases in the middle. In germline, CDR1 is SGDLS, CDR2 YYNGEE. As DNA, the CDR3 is TGTGCCAGCAGCGTAGGGGGGGCAAGGAGCACAGATACGCAGTATTTT. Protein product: CASSVGGARSTDTQYF.

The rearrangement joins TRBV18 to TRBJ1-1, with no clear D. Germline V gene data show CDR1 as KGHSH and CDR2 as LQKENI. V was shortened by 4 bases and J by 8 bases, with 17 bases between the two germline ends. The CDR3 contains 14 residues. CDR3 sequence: CASSQPVGGREAFF. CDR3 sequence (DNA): TGTGCCAGCTCACAGCCGGTCGGAGGAAGGGAAGCTTTCTTT.

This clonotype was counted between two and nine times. CDR3 nucleotides: TGTGCCAGCAGCTTGCTACAGGGGGACACTGAAGCTTTCTTT. This encodes CASSLLQGDTEAFF. J is TRBJ1-1 and V is TRBV5-4; 8 bases map to TRBD1. The V and J ends lost 1 base and 3 bases, in that order; junction bases with no gene match: 2. The CDR3 contains 14 residues. The germline V gene has CDR1 SGHNT and CDR2 YYREEE (reference sequence).

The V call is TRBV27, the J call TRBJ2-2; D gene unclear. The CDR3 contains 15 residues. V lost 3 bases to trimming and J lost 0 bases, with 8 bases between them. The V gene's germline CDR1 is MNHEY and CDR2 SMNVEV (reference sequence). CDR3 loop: CASSFARANTGELFF. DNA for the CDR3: TGTGCCAGCAGTTTTGCTCGCGCGAACACCGGGGAGCTGTTTTTT.

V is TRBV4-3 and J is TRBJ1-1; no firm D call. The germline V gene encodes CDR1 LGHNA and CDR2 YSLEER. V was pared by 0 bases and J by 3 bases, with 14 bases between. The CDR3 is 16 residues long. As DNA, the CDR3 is TGCGCCAGCAGCCAAGATCCGGGCAGGACTTACACTGAAGCTTTCTTT. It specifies CASSQDPGRTYTEAFF.

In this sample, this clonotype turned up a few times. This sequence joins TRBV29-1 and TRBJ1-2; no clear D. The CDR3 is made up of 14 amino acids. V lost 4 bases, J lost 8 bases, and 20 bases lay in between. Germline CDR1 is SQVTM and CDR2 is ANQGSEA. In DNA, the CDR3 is TGCAGCGTTGTTCCGGGCCTCCCTCCCGGGGGCTACACCTTC. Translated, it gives CSVVPGLPPGGYTF.

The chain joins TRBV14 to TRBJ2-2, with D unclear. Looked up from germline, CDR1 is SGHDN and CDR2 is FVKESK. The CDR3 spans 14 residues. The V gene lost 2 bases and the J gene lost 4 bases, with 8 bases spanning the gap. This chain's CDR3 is CASSQHHITGELFF. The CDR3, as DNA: TGTGCCAGCAGCCAACATCACATCACCGGGGAGCTGTTTTTT.

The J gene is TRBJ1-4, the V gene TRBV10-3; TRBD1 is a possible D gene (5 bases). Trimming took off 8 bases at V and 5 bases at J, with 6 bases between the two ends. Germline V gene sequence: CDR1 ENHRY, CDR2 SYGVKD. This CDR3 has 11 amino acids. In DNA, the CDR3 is TGTGCCATCGGGGGGAATGAAAAACTGTTTTTT. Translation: CAIGGNEKLFF.

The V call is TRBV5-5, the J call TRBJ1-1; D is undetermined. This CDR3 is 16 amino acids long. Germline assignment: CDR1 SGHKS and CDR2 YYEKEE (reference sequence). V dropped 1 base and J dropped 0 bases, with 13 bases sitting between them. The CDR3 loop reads CASSLTLYSVNTEAFF. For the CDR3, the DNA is TGTGCCAGCAGCTTGACTCTTTATTCGGTGAACACTGAAGCTTTCTTT.

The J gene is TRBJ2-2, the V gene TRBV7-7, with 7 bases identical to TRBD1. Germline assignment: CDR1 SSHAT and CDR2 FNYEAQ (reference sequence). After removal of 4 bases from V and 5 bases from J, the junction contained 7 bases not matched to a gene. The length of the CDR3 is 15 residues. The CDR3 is CASSSARQGTGELFF. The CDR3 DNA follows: TGTGCCAGCAGCTCAGCAAGACAGGGAACCGGGGAGCTGTTTTTT.

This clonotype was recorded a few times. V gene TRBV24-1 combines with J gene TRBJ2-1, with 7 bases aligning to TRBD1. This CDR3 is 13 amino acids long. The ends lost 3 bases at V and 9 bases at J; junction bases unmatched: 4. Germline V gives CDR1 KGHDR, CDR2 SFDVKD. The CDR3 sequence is CATSDPTGIEQFF. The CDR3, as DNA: TGTGCCACCAGTGATCCGACAGGGATTGAGCAGTTCTTC.

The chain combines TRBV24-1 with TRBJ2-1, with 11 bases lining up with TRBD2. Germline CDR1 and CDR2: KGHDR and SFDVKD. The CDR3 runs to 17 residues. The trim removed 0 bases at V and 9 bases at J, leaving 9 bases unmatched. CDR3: CATSDLPRLAGYTEQFF. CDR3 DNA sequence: TGTGCCACCAGTGATTTGCCCCGACTAGCGGGATATACTGAGCAGTTCTTC.

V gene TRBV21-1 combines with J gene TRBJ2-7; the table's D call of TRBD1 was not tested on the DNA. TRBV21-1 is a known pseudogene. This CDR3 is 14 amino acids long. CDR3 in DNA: TGTGCCAGCCGGGCAGGGGGCCGCATCTACGAGCAGTACTTC. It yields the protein CASRAGGRIYEQYF.

The chain's CDR3 is CASSQDRLAGSNEQFF. CDR3 DNA sequence: TGCGCCAGCAGCCAAGATCGACTAGCGGGAAGTAATGAGCAGTTCTTC. The chain is built from TRBV4-1 and TRBJ2-1, with 11 bases identical to TRBD2. The CDR3 runs 16 residues. V dropped 0 bases and J dropped 7; count of bases not matched to a gene: 5. Germline V lookup: CDR1 MGHRA, CDR2 YSYEKL.

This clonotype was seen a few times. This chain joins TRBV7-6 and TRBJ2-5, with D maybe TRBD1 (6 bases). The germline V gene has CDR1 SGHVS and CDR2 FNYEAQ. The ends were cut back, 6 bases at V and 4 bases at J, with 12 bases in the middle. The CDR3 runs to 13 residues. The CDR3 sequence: CASRSTTGETQYF. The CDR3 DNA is TGTGCCAGCAGATCGACGACAGGAGAGACCCAGTACTTC.

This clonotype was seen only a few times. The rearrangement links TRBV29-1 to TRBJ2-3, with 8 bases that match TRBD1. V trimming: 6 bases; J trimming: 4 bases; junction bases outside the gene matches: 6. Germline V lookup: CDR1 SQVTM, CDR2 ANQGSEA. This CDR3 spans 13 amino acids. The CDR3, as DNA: TGCAGCGTAAGGACAGGGAAGGCAGATACGCAGTATTTT. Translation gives CSVRTGKADTQYF.

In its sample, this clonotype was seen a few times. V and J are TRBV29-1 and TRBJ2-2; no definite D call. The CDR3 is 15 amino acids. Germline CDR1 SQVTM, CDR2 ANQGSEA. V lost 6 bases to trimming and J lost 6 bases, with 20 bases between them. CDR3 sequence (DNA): TGCAGCGTATACAGCGCTAGGAGTCTGGCCGGGGAGCTGTTTTTT. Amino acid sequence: CSVYSARSLAGELFF.

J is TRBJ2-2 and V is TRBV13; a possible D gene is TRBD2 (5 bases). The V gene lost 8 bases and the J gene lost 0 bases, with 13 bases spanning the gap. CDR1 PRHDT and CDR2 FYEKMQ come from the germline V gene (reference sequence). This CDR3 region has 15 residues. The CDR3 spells CASRVEGPNTGELFF. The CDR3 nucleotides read TGTGCCAGCCGGGTTGAGGGCCCGAACACCGGGGAGCTGTTTTTT.

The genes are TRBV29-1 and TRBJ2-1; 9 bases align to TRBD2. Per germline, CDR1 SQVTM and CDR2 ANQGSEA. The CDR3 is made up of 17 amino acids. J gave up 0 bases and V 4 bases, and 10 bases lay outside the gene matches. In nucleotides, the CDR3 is TGCAGCGTTGGAAATAGCGGGAGTCAGAGCTCCTACAATGAGCAGTTCTTC. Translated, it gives CSVGNSGSQSSYNEQFF.

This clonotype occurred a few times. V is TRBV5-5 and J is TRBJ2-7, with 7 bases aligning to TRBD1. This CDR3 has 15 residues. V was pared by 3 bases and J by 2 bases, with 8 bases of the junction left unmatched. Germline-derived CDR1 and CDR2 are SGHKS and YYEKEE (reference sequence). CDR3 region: CASSWGQYPTYEQYF. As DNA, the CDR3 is TGTGCCAGCAGCTGGGGACAGTACCCGACCTACGAGCAGTACTTC.